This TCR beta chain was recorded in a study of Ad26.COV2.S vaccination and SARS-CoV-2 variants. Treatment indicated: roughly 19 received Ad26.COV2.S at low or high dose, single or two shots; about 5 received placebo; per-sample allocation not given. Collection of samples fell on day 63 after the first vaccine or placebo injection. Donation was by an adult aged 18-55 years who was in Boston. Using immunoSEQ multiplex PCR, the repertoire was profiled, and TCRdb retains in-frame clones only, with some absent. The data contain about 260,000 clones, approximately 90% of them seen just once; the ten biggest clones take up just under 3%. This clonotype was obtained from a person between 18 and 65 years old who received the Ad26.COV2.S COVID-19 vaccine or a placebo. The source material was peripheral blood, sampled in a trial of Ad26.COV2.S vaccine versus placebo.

CDR3 amino acids: CASSPNRGGTEAFF. CDR3 sequence (DNA): TGTGCCAGCAGCCCAAACAGGGGTGGCACTGAAGCTTTCTTT. This chain joins TRBV9 and TRBJ1-1, with 7 positions matching TRBD1. The CDR3 loop spans 14 amino acids. CDR1 and CDR2 from the germline V gene are SGDLS and YYNGEE. J lost 4 bases, V lost 4 bases, and 7 bases had no gene match. The full variable domain, rest sourced from reference TRBV9 and TRBJ1-1, is DSGVTQTPKHLITATGQRVTLRCSPRSGDLSVYWYQQSLDQGLQFLIQYYNGEERAKGNILERFSAQQFPDLHSELNLSSLELGDSALYFCASSPNRGGTEAFFGQGTRLTVV.